The rows below give T cell receptor beta chains drawn from one sample of a study of blood T cell repertoires in COVID-19. The data were produced by immunoSEQ multiplex PCR, yet TCRdb's version contains in-frame clones alone and is incomplete. The sample yields 350,000 to 450,000 clones, around nine tenths seen once. Sample: peripheral blood. These receptors were collected from a human donor in a cohort sampled during active COVID-19. The CDR3 runs from the conserved cysteine through the conserved F or W. Each record gives: J gene, clone size, D gene, V gene, CDR3 protein, CDR3 DNA. D genes are given only for firm matches. The size entry is marked missing in some rows and otherwise reads once, few, many or a size class.

j_gene: TRBJ1-3
abundance: .
d_gene: TRBD1
v_gene: TRBV4-1
CDR3aa: CASSHQPTGATGNTIYF
CDR3nt: TGCGCCAGCAGCCATCAACCCACAGGGGCAACTGGAAACACCATATATTTT

j_gene: TRBJ2-3
abundance: .
d_gene: TRBD2
v_gene: TRBV4-2
CDR3aa: CASSQDYRLAGVRDTQYF
CDR3nt: TGTGCCAGCAGCCAAGATTACCGGCTAGCGGGGGTTAGAGATACGCAGTATTTT

j_gene: TRBJ2-3
abundance: once
d_gene: TRBD2
v_gene: TRBV5-1
CDR3aa: CASSSERGGGSDTQYF
CDR3nt: TGCGCCAGCAGCTCAGAGCGGGGGGGTGGATCAGATACGCAGTATTTT

j_gene: TRBJ2-3
abundance: .
d_gene: TRBD2
v_gene: TRBV3-1/TRBV3-2
CDR3aa: CASSQDVLAGTDTQYF
CDR3nt: TGTGCCAGCAGCCAAGATGTACTAGCGGGCACAGATACGCAGTATTTT

j_gene: TRBJ2-7
abundance: many
d_gene: TRBD2
v_gene: TRBV7-8
CDR3aa: CASSHGLAFSYEQYF
CDR3nt: TGTGCCAGCAGCCATGGACTAGCGTTCTCCTACGAGCAGTACTTC

j_gene: TRBJ1-2
abundance: once
d_gene: TRBD1
v_gene: TRBV4-1
CDR3aa: CASSQPLRTETGAKGNYGYTF
CDR3nt: TGCGCCAGCAGCCAACCCCTAAGGACGGAGACAGGGGCCAAGGGTAACTATGGCTACACCTTC

j_gene: TRBJ1-1
abundance: .
d_gene: .
v_gene: TRBV6-5
CDR3aa: CASRKGVGTEAFF
CDR3nt: TGTGCCAGCAGAAAGGGAGTAGGGACTGAAGCTTTCTTT

j_gene: TRBJ2-1
abundance: .
d_gene: .
v_gene: TRBV4-1
CDR3aa: CASSQGVTGEQFF
CDR3nt: TGCGCCAGCAGCCAAGGGGTCACGGGGGAGCAGTTCTTC

j_gene: TRBJ2-1
abundance: .
d_gene: .
v_gene: TRBV20-1
CDR3aa: CSASRSVYSYNEQFF
CDR3nt: TGCAGTGCTAGTCGTAGCGTTTACTCCTACAATGAGCAGTTCTTC

j_gene: TRBJ2-7
abundance: .
d_gene: TRBD2
v_gene: TRBV7-2
CDR3aa: CASSWGTGGSYEQYF
CDR3nt: TGTGCCAGCAGCTGGGGAACGGGGGGATCCTACGAGCAGTACTTC

j_gene: TRBJ2-3
abundance: .
d_gene: .
v_gene: TRBV29-1
CDR3aa: CSGSVGGARDTQYF
CDR3nt: TGCAGCGGTAGTGTGGGGGGGGCGAGAGATACGCAGTATTTT

j_gene: TRBJ1-1
abundance: .
d_gene: TRBD1
v_gene: TRBV19
CDR3aa: CASRDRAGTEAFF
CDR3nt: TGTGCCAGCCGCGACAGGGCTGGCACTGAAGCTTTCTTT

j_gene: TRBJ2-7
abundance: .
d_gene: .
v_gene: TRBV6-5
CDR3aa: CASNRGGEQYF
CDR3nt: TGTGCCAGCAATAGGGGCGGAGAGCAGTACTTC

j_gene: TRBJ2-5
abundance: .
d_gene: .
v_gene: TRBV19
CDR3aa: CASSVQRTEETQYF
CDR3nt: TGTGCCAGTAGTGTACAGAGAACAGAAGAGACCCAGTACTTC

j_gene: TRBJ2-1
abundance: .
d_gene: .
v_gene: TRBV4-2
CDR3aa: CASSPPGGGPYNEQFF
CDR3nt: TGTGCCAGCAGCCCTCCTGGGGGGGGGCCATACAATGAGCAGTTCTTC

j_gene: TRBJ1-3
abundance: .
d_gene: .
v_gene: TRBV3-1/TRBV3-2
CDR3aa: CASSRTSLYRAGNTIYF
CDR3nt: TGTGCCAGCAGCCGGACATCCCTCTACAGGGCTGGAAACACCATATATTTT

j_gene: TRBJ1-1
abundance: .
d_gene: .
v_gene: TRBV9
CDR3aa: CASSVVVPGATEAFF
CDR3nt: TGTGCCAGCAGCGTAGTCGTTCCAGGGGCCACTGAAGCTTTCTTT

j_gene: TRBJ1-2
abundance: .
d_gene: TRBD1
v_gene: TRBV29-1
CDR3aa: CSVAQGFRYGYTF
CDR3nt: TGCAGCGTTGCACAGGGGTTTCGCTATGGCTACACCTTC

j_gene: TRBJ1-1
abundance: .
d_gene: .
v_gene: TRBV9
CDR3aa: CATCNEGVATEAFF
CDR3nt: TGTGCCACCTGTAACGAGGGGGTAGCCACTGAAGCTTTCTTT

j_gene: TRBJ1-2
abundance: once
d_gene: TRBD1
v_gene: TRBV7-3
CDR3aa: CASSLGQGYGYTF
CDR3nt: TGTGCCAGCAGCCTAGGACAGGGCTATGGCTACACCTTC

j_gene: TRBJ1-5
abundance: .
d_gene: .
v_gene: TRBV27
CDR3aa: CASSSGIPNQPQHF
CDR3nt: TGTGCCAGCAGTTCAGGGATCCCCAATCAGCCCCAGCATTTT